The rows below give T cell receptor beta chains drawn from one sample of a study of shared clonotypes between healthy human individuals. The table came from immunoSEQ multiplex PCR; TCRdb's copy has only in-frame clones and leaves some out. The sample records hundreds of thousands of clones, about 80% being singletons. Sequenced sample: memory CD4+ T cells sorted from blood. The receptors shown here come from a young woman in good health. CDR3s leave out the opening cysteine and the closing phenylalanine or tryptophan. The order of the fields is J gene, CDR3 length, V gene, CDR3 protein.

>TRBJ1-2|13|TRBV5-4
ASSLVGTGFAGYT
>TRBJ1-2|12|TRBV28
ASSLQGWFYGYT
>TRBJ1-1|13|TRBV19
ASSALITDLSVAF
>TRBJ2-7|13|TRBV13
ASSLGQVLSYEQY
>TRBJ2-1|14|TRBV5-1
ASSLISGASYNEQF
>TRBJ2-6|16|TRBV28
ATGGGRMALSGANVLT
>TRBJ2-1|15|TRBV13
ASSQPRREVSYNEQF
>TRBJ1-4|12|TRBV30
ALPTSATNEKLF
>TRBJ2-3|11|TRBV6-5
ASSRTSTDTQY
>TRBJ2-6|12|TRBV4-1
ASSQGQGVSVLT
>TRBJ2-1|12|TRBV27
ASSLAGGGSGQF
>TRBJ2-3|12|TRBV29-1
SGSAGGPLMAQY
>TRBJ2-5|12|TRBV5-1
ASREQGATETQY
>TRBJ2-5|13|TRBV25-1
ASSETSGSVETQY
>TRBJ1-1|14|TRBV10-3
AISEAAGGTGTEAF
>TRBJ2-1|16|TRBV7-6
ASSGGGLAGGPHNEQF
>TRBJ1-1|12|TRBV27
ASKRTSADTEAF
>TRBJ1-4|12|TRBV7-6
ASSNGQGQEKLF
>TRBJ1-2|11|TRBV19
ASRDRFNYGYT
>TRBJ1-5|13|TRBV5-1
ASSLEPGENQPQH
>TRBJ1-1|12|TRBV5-1
ASSFSGENTEAF
>TRBJ1-5|11|TRBV30
AWSGQGNHPQH
>TRBJ2-2|12|TRBV19
ASSLSGNTGELF
>TRBJ1-1|13|TRBV13
ASSLDATGNTEAF
>TRBJ1-2|10|TRBV7-9
ASSSQGYGYT
>TRBJ1-2|11|TRBV7-9
ASSLAGEYGYT
>TRBJ2-2|13|TRBV27
ASRTGQGSTGELF
>TRBJ2-7|9|TRBV28
ASSLRGEQY
>TRBJ2-3|13|TRBV4-1
ASSQISLRTDTQY
>TRBJ1-2|12|TRBV5-4
ASSLGQGIYGYT
>TRBJ1-1|14|TRBV2
ASSESAPGRLTEAF
>TRBJ2-7|12|TRBV5-4
ASSGRDNSYEQY
>TRBJ2-5|13|TRBV5-1
ASSIGTGGFETQY
>TRBJ2-7|10|TRBV19
ASSMGGHEQY
>TRBJ1-4|13|TRBV27
ASSPGQGLNEKLF
>TRBJ2-1|14|TRBV2
ASSKLAGGGHNEQF
>TRBJ2-5|11|TRBV6-1
ASNIDRGQTQY
>TRBJ1-5|13|TRBV7-2
ASSFDRGLYQPQH
>TRBJ2-1|13|TRBV5-1
ASSLASGGYNEQF
>TRBJ1-2|11|TRBV11-1
ASSEQGTYGYT
>TRBJ2-1|13|TRBV5-1
ASSTGGISYNEQF
>TRBJ2-3|14|TRBV27
ASSQRGPYLTDTQY
>TRBJ1-2|10|TRBV11-2
ASSFQGHGYT
>TRBJ2-1|12|TRBV6-6
ASSYSGRESEQF
>TRBJ2-7|13|TRBV6-1
ASKGSWGRSYEQY
>TRBJ1-1|13|TRBV14
ASSQGRQWVAEAF
>TRBJ2-4|16|TRBV10-3
AISEPELGRMGKNIQY
>TRBJ2-5|17|TRBV5-8
ASSLAGLAGPGGQETQY
>TRBJ2-7|10|TRBV27
ASSRTGNEQY
>TRBJ2-3|11|TRBV18
ASSPEGTDTQY
>TRBJ1-2|11|TRBV28
ASSLMGGYGYT
>TRBJ2-3|12|TRBV13
ASREREPPDTQY
>TRBJ2-7|13|TRBV28
ASRASAGGSYEQY